The 16 T cell receptor beta chains below were found in one sample sequenced in a study of T cell responses to AZD1222 COVID-19 vaccine (dated by TCRdb to about 2021). Libraries were constructed by the immunoSEQ multiplex PCR assay. Drawn from immuneACCESS, this table holds only the in-frame rearrangements with V and J called that TCRdb kept. Clones are partly lost; checked studies trace under half to an unresolved V gene and leave the rest unexplained. Here the sample has roughly 110,000 clones; about nine tenths occur a single time. 3.5% to 4.5% of the sample goes to the ten largest clones. The sample's time point label is to be understood as: baseline before first vaccination. Specimen: peripheral blood, collected on day 0 of AZD1222 vaccination. All receptors come from an adult in good health.

The rearrangement uses TRBV11-3 and TRBJ1-1; D is ambiguous. Between the trimmed V and J ends, which lost 5 bases and 1 base, there was a span of 8 bases. The length of the CDR3 is 13 residues. Germline V lookup: CDR1 SGHNT, CDR2 YENEEA. The CDR3 region has the DNA TGTGCCAGCAGCCGTCGGGAGAACACTGAAGCTTTCTTT. Protein product: CASSRRENTEAFF. Together with reference TRBV11-3 and TRBJ1-1, the CDR3 gives the full variable domain: EAGVVQSPRYKIIEKKQPVAFWCNPISGHNTLYWYLQNLGQGPELLIRYENEEAVDDSQLPKDRFSAERLKGVDSTLKIQPAELGDSAVYLCASSRRENTEAFFGQGTRLTVV.

This sequence joins TRBV2 and TRBJ2-3, with D possibly matching TRBD2 (6 bases). V dropped 4 bases and J dropped 2 bases, with 13 bases sitting between them. This CDR3 is 15 amino acids long. Germline loops: CDR1 SNHLY, CDR2 FYNNEI. The CDR3 coding sequence is TGTGCCAGCAGTGGATGGTGGGGGGACACAGATACGCAGTATTTT. It specifies CASSGWWGDTDTQYF. The full variable domain, with the rest looked up from reference TRBV2 and TRBJ2-3, is EPEVTQTPSHQVTQMGQEVILRCVPISNHLYFYWYRQILGQKVEFLVSFYNNEISEKSEIFDDQFSVERPDGSNFTLKIRSTKLEDSAMYFCASSGWWGDTDTQYFGPGTRLTVL.

The V call is TRBV29-1, the J call TRBJ2-2, with TRBD1 identical over 9 bases. J gave up 9 bases and V 7 bases, and 6 bases lay outside the gene matches. This CDR3 region has 12 residues. CDR1 and CDR2 (germline): SQVTM, ANQGSEA. In DNA, the CDR3 is TGCAGCGGAGGGACAGGGCTCCGGGAGCTGTTTTTT. This codes for CSGGTGLRELFF.

The V and J genes are TRBV19 and TRBJ2-5, with TRBD1 matching over 9 bases. Germline V gene data show CDR1 as LNHDA and CDR2 as SQIVND (reference sequence). V shed 3 bases, J shed 5 bases, and the junction held 7 bases outside the gene matches. This CDR3 contains 15 residues. CDR3 DNA sequence: TGTGCCAGTAGTATGGCGACAGGGGGTTTCGAGACCCAGTACTTC. The encoded protein is CASSMATGGFETQYF. The full variable domain, with the rest looked up from reference TRBV19 and TRBJ2-5, is DGGITQSPKYLFRKEGQNVTLSCEQNLNHDAMYWYRQDPGQGLRLIYYSQIVNDFQKGDIAEGYSVSREKKESFPLTVTSAQKNPTAFYLCASSMATGGFETQYFGPGTRLLVL.

A word on this clone: The junction and the germline gene differ at one end; a read error may be behind it. The chain joins TRBV19 to TRBJ1-1, with D hard to call. CDR1 is LNHDA and CDR2 is SQIVND in the germline V gene (reference sequence). This CDR3 spans 17 amino acids. The CDR3 DNA sequence: TGTGCCAGCAGTACGGGGTCAGATCCCATGGGGAACACTGAAGCTTTCTTT. This gives the protein CASSTGSDPMGNTEAFF.

This chain uses TRBV7-2 with TRBJ2-5; no definite D call. CDR1 is SGHTA, CDR2 FQGNSA, per germline. CDR3 size: 14 residues. V lost 1 base and J 4 bases, leaving 10 bases between the germline ends. CDR3 bases: TGTGCCAGCAGCTTAGATCTTTACTCAGAGACCCAGTACTTC. Translated: CASSLDLYSETQYF.

The V gene is TRBV5-4, the J gene TRBJ2-7; D is unresolved. Germline V lookup: CDR1 SGHNT, CDR2 YYREEE (reference sequence). The V end was cut by 0 bases, the J end by 6 bases, with 16 bases between. The CDR3 sequence is 15 residues long. The CDR3: CASSLGTSRAAEQYF. In DNA form, the CDR3 reads TGTGCCAGCAGCTTGGGGACCTCTCGAGCCGCCGAGCAGTACTTC.

The rearrangement joins TRBV27 to TRBJ2-3; D uncertain. Trimming removed 3 bases at V and 2 bases at J, with 9 bases between. CDR1 and CDR2 (germline): MNHEY, SMNVEV (reference sequence). This CDR3 region has 14 residues. CDR3 sequence: CASSFGRNTDTQYF. CDR3 DNA: TGTGCCAGCAGTTTTGGCAGAAACACAGATACGCAGTATTTT.

CDR3 in DNA: TGCGCCAGCAGCTTGGCCTCAAACTATGGCTACACCTTC. Its translation: CASSLASNYGYTF. The chain recombines TRBV5-1 with TRBJ1-2, with D uncertain. CDR1 and CDR2 (germline): SGHRS, YFSETQ. CDR3 length: 13 residues. The germline V and J ends were trimmed by 0 bases and 2 bases, with 5 bases remaining between them.

V usage is TRBV18 and J usage is TRBJ2-5; 10 bases align to TRBD1. CDR1 is KGHSH, CDR2 LQKENI, per germline. The CDR3 covers 15 residues. J gave up 1 base and V 6 bases, and 5 bases lay outside the gene matches. CDR3 loop: CASSPRQGAQETQYF. CDR3 nucleotides: TGTGCCAGCTCCCCCAGACAGGGGGCCCAAGAGACCCAGTACTTC.

The CDR3: CASSPDRAAEAFF. The CDR3, as DNA: TGTGCCAGCTCACCAGACAGGGCGGCTGAAGCTTTCTTT. V gene TRBV18 combines with J gene TRBJ1-1; 7 nucleotides align to TRBD1. CDR1 and CDR2 (germline): KGHSH, LQKENI. With V trimmed by 2 bases and J by 6 bases, 3 bases remained unmatched. This CDR3 contains 13 residues.

V gene TRBV5-8 combines with J gene TRBJ2-1, with 7 bases matching TRBD2. Germline CDR1 reads SGHTS; CDR2 reads YDEGEE. The CDR3 contains 18 residues. J lost 0 bases, V lost 5 bases, and 14 bases had no gene match. The CDR3 nucleotides are TGTGCCAGCAGGAGCTTGGGGGGGGTAGGGAGCTCCTACAATGAGCAGTTCTTC. It translates to CASRSLGGVGSSYNEQFF. Together with reference TRBV5-8 and TRBJ2-1, the CDR3 gives the full variable domain: EAGVTQSPTHLIKTRGQQATLRCSPISGHTSVYWYQQALGLGLQFLLWYDEGEERNRGNFPPRFSGRQFPNYSSELNVNALELEDSALYLCASRSLGGVGSSYNEQFFGPGTRLTVL.

The J gene is TRBJ1-6, the V gene TRBV28, with 9 bases identical to TRBD1. The germline CDR1 and CDR2 sequences are MDHEN and SYDVKM. The CDR3 totals 15 residues. Germline trimming cut 6 bases from V and 8 bases from J; bases unmatched to any gene: 8. This CDR3 reads CASSVNRGRDSPLHF. CDR3 bases: TGTGCCAGCAGCGTTAACAGGGGGCGGGATTCACCCCTCCACTTT.

CDR3 coding DNA: TGTGCCAGCAGTCGGGACAGGGGACGTCCACCCCTCCACTTT. Encoded protein: CASSRDRGRPPLHF. The chain couples TRBV28 to TRBJ1-6; TRBD1 aligns across 10 bases. The junction had 6 bases not matched to a gene; V was cut back by 5 bases and J by 11 bases. The CDR3 sequence is 14 residues long. CDR1 is MDHEN, CDR2 SYDVKM, per germline.

V and J are TRBV7-9 and TRBJ1-6, with no clear D. Germline CDR1 reads SEHNR; CDR2 reads FQNEAQ (reference sequence). The length of the CDR3 is 14 residues. Trimming stripped 1 base from V and 10 bases from J, with 11 bases between. In DNA, the CDR3 is TGTGCCAGCAGCTTAGAGTTGTTAGGGTCACCCCTCCACTTT. Its protein product is CASSLELLGSPLHF.

The J gene is TRBJ1-6, the V gene TRBV24-1; no firm D call. The CDR3 is 12 residues long. Germline-derived CDR1 and CDR2 are KGHDR and SFDVKD. The germline V and J ends were trimmed by 8 bases and 9 bases, with 10 bases remaining between them. CDR3 nucleotides: TGTGCCACCACGGTCGTAGGTTCACCCCTCCACTTT. Translated: CATTVVGSPLHF.